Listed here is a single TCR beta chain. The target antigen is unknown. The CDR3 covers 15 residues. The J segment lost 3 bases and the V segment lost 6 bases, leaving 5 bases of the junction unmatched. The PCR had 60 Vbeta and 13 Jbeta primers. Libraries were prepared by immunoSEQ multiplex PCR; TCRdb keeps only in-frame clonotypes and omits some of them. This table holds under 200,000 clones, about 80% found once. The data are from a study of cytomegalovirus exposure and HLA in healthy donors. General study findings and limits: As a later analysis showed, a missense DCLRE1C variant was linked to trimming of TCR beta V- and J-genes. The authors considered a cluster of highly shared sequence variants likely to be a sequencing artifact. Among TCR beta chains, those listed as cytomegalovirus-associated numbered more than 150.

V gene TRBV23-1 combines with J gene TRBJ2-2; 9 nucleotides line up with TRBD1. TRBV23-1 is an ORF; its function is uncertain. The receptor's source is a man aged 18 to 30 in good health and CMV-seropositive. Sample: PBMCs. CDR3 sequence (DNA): TGCGCCAGCAGAACCGGGACAGGGTACACCGGGGAGCTGTTTTTT. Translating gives CASRTGTGYTGELFF.